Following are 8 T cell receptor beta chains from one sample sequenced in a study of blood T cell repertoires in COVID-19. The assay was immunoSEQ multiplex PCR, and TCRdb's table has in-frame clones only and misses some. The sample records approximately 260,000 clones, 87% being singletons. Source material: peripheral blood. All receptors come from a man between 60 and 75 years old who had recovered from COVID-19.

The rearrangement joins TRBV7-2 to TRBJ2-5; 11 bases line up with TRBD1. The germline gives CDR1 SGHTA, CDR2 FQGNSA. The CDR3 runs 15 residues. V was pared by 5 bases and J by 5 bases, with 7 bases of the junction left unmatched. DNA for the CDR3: TGTGCCAGCAGCCCTCCGGGACAGGGGGGTGAGACCCAGTACTTC. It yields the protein CASSPPGQGGETQYF.

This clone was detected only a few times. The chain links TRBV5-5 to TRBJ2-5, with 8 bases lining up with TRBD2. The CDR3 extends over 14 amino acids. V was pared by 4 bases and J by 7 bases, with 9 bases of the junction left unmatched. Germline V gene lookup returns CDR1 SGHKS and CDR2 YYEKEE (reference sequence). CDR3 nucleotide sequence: TGTGCCAGCAGCGGCGGGGGGACCGGGGTGACCCAGTACTTC. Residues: CASSGGGTGVTQYF.

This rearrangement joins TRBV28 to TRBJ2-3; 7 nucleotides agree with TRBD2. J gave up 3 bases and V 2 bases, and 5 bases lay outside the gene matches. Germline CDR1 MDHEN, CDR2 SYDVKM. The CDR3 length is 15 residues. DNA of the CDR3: TGTGCCAGCAGTTTAGGGCGGGGGAGAACAGATACGCAGTATTTT. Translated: CASSLGRGRTDTQYF.

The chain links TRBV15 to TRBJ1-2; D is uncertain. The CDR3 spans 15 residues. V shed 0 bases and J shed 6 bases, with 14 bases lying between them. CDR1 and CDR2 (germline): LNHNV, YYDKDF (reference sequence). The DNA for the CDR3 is TGTGCCACCAGCAGAGATCTGAGCGGTGGCCATGGCTACACCTTC. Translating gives CATSRDLSGGHGYTF. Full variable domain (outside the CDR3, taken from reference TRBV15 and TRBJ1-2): DAMVIQNPRYQVTQFGKPVTLSCSQTLNHNVMYWYQQKSSQAPKLLFHYYDKDFNNEADTPDNFQSRRPNTSFCFLDIRSPGLGDTAMYLCATSRDLSGGHGYTFGSGTRLTVV.

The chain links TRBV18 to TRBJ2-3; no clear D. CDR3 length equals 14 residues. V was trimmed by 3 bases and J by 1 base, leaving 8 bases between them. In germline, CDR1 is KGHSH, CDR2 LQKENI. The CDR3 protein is CASSPWPGTDTQYF. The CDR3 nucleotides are TGTGCCAGCTCACCTTGGCCTGGCACAGATACGCAGTATTTT. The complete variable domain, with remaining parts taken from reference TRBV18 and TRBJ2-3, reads NAGVMQNPRHLVRRRGQEARLRCSPMKGHSHVYWYRQLPEEGLKFMVYLQKENIIDESGMPKERFSAEFPKEGPSILRIQQVVRGDSAAYFCASSPWPGTDTQYFGPGTRLTVL.

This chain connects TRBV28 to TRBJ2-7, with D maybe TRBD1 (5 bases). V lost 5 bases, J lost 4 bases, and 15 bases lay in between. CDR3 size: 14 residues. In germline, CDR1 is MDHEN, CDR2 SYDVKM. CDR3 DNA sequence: TGTGCCAGCAGTATGCACAGGCTAGGGTACGAGCAGTACTTC. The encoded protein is CASSMHRLGYEQYF.

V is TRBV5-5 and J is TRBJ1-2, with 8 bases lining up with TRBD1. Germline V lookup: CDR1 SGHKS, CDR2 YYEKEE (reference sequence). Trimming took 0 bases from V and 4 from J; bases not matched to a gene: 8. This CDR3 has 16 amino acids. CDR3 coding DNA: TGTGCCAGCAGCTTGGCGCAGGACAGGGATCCCTATGGCTACACCTTC. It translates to CASSLAQDRDPYGYTF.

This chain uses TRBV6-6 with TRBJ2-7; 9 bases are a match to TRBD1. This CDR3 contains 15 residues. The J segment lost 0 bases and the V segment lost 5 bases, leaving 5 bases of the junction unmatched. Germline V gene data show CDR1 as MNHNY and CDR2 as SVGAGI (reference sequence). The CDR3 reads CASSRSGQGSYEQYF. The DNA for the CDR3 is TGTGCCAGCAGTCGATCGGGACAGGGCTCCTACGAGCAGTACTTC.